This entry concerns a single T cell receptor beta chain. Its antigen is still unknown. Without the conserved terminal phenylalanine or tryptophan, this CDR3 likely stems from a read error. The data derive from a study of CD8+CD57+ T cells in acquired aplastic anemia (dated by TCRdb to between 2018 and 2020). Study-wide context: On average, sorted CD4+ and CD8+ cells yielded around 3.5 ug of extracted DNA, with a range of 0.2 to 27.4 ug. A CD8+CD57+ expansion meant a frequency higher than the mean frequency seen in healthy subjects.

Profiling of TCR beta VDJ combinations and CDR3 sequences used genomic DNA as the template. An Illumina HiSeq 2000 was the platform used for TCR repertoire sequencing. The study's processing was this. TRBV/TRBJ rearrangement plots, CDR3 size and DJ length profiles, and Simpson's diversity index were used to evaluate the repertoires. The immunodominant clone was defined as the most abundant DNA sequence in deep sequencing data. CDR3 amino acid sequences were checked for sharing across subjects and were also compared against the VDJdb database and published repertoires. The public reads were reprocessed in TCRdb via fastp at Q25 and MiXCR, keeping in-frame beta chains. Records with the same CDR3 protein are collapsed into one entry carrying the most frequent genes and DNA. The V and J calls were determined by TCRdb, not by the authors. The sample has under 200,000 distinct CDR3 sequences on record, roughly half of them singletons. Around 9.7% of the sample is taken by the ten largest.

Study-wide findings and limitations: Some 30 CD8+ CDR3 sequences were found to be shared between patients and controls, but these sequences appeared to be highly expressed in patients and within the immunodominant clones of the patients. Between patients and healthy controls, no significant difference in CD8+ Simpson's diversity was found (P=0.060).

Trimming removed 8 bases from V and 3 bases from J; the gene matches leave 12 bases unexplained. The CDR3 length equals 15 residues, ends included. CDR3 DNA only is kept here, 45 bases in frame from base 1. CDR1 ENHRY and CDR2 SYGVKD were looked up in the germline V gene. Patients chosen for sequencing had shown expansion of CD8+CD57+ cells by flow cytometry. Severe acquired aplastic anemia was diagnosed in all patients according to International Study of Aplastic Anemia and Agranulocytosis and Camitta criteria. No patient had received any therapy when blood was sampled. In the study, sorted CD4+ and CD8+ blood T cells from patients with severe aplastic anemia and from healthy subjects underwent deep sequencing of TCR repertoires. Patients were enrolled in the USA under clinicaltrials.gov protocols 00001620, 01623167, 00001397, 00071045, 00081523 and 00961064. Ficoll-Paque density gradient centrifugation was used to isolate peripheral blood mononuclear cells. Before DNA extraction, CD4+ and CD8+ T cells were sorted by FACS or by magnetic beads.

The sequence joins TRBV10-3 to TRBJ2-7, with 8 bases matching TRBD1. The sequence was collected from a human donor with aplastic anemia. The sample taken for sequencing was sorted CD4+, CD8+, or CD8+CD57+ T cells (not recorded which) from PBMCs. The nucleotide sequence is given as TGTGCCATCCAGGTGGGGACAGGCCCAATCTACGAGCAGTACTCC. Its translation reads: CAIQVGTGPIYEQYS.